This T cell receptor (beta chain) stems from a study of blood T cell repertoires in COVID-19. At the level of the study: Acute and convalescent COVID-19 specimens originated in the United States, Italy and Spain. T cells, B-cell-depleted T cells, or PBMCs provided the cDNA or gDNA that served as material.

Germline V gene lookup returns CDR1 LGHDT and CDR2 YNNKEL (reference sequence). V lost 5 bases to trimming and J lost 9 bases; unmatched junction nucleotides: 12. The CDR3 totals 15 residues. Per the study methods: Quantification of nucleated cells was approximated via reference gene primer amplification. The data were produced by immunoSEQ multiplex PCR, yet TCRdb's version contains in-frame clones alone and is incomplete. The V and J calls and the clone size are those of that table, but D and trimming were determined from the DNA. The data contain 200,000 to 300,000 clones, around four fifths of them singletons.

The sequencing input was peripheral blood. V and J are TRBV3-1 (or the pseudogene TRBV3-2) and TRBJ2-1; 8 nucleotides match TRBD1. The origin of this receptor is a woman aged 55-75 years with active or convalescent COVID-19. CDR3 residues: CASSSGQGEFSEQFF. The DNA of the CDR3 is TGTGCCAGCAGCTCCGGACAGGGAGAATTCAGTGAGCAGTTCTTC.